This T cell receptor (beta chain) was retrieved from a study of T cell responses to AZD1222 COVID-19 vaccine. Trimming stripped 7 bases from V and 0 bases from J, with 6 bases between. The germline gives CDR1 LGHDT, CDR2 YNNKEL (reference sequence). This CDR3 is built from 12 residues. This clone has only one observation. Sequenced by immunoSEQ multiplex PCR; TCRdb stores in-frame clones only, minus some. This sample yields more than 85,000 clones, of which 88% are seen a single time; about 9.3% belongs to the top ten. This material consisted of peripheral blood, taken on day 0 of AZD1222 vaccination. The receptor was derived from an adult in good health. The gene calls are TRBV3-1 (or the pseudogene TRBV3-2) and TRBJ1-1; D not certain. For the CDR3, the DNA is TGTGCCAGCACCAGGATGAACACTGAAGCTTTCTTT. This sequence encodes CASTRMNTEAFF.